There are a few counts of the clone carrying this TCR beta chain. These data come from a study of metastatic and nonmetastatic thyroid tumors. Across the whole study: For malignant and benign thyroid patients, tumor or nodule tissue and blood were the sources whose repertoires were compared.

Every patient underwent thyroid surgery untreated. TCRdb re-called the PCR reads with MiXCR. Of 65,000 to 70,000 clones in the sample, over 12% were seen once. V shed 3 bases, J shed 0 bases, and the junction held 10 bases outside the gene matches. Germline V lookup: CDR1 SGHRS, CDR2 YFSETQ. The CDR3 sequence is 18 residues long. The receptor's source is a male donor with papillary thyroid cancer or a benign thyroid nodule (not recorded which). Some clones in this sample may be carry-over from other donors' samples. V is TRBV5-1 and J is TRBJ2-5; TRBD2 aligns across 11 bases. Material: blood. This CDR3 reads CASSSGLAVRTYQETQYF. CDR3 nucleotides: TGCGCCAGCAGCTCGGGACTAGCGGTGCGAACGTACCAAGAGACCCAGTACTTC.